This T cell receptor beta chain was documented in a study of cytomegalovirus exposure and HLA in healthy donors. Study-level findings and limits: The classifier, whose performance was assessed in both the original and validation cohorts, reportedly diagnosed cytomegalovirus status with high specificity and sensitivity.

Germline V gene data show CDR1 as SGHAT and CDR2 as FQNNGV. V was trimmed by 5 bases and J by 10 bases, leaving 12 bases between them. The CDR3 sequence is 12 residues long. This clone was picked up a small number of times. Its matching antigen is unknown. The primer mix had 60 Vbeta and 13 Jbeta primers. TCRdb's copy holds only in-frame clones and misses some; the assay was immunoSEQ multiplex PCR. The top ten clones hold 2% to 2.5% of a sample with over 250,000 clones, 65% to 85% of them seen once. Specimen: PBMCs. The receptor was derived from a female donor in good health and CMV-seronegative. The chain employs TRBV11-2 and TRBJ2-1; TRBD2 might be the D (6 bases). As DNA, the CDR3 is TGTGCCAGCAGCCCGGGACTTGGGGAGCAGTTCTTC. It encodes CASSPGLGEQFF.